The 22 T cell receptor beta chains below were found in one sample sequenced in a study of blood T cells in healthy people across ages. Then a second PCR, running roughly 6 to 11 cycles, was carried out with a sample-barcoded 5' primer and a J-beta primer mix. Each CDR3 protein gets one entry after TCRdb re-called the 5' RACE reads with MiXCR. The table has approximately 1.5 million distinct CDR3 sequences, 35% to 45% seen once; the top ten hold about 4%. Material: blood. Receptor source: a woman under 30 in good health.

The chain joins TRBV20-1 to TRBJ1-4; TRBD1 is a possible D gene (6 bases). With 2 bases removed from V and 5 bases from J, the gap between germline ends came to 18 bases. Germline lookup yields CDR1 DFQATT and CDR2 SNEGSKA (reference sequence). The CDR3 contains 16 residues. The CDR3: CSARTTLGGPNEKLFF. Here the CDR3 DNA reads TGCAGTGCTAGAACCACCTTGGGGGGCCCGAATGAAAAACTGTTTTTT.

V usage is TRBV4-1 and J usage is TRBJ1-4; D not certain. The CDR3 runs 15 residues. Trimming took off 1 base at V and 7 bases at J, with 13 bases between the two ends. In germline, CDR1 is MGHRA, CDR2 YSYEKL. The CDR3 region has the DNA TGCGCCAGCAGCCAAGGGCCTCTTAAGGGTGAAAAACTGTTTTTT. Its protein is CASSQGPLKGEKLFF.

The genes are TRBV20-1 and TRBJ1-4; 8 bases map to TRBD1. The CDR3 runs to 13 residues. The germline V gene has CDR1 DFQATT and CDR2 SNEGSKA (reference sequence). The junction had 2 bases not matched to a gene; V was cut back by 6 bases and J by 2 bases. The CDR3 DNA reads TGCAGTGCAAACAGGGGGACTAATGAAAAACTGTTTTTT. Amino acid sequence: CSANRGTNEKLFF.

The CDR3 sequence is CASRAGLYNEQFF. CDR3 sequence (DNA): TGTGCCAGCAGGGCCGGCCTCTACAATGAGCAGTTCTTC. The chain is built from TRBV6-5 and TRBJ2-1; D remains unclear. CDR3 length equals 13 residues. Trimming took off 6 bases at V and 3 bases at J, with 9 bases between the two ends. Germline V gene sequence: CDR1 MNHEY, CDR2 SVGAGI.

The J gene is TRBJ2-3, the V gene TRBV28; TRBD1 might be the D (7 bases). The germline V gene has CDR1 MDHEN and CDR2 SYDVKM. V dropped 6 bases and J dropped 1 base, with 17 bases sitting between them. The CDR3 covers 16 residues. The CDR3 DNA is TGTGCCAGCAGAAGACAGGGACTCCGTCGCACAGATACGCAGTATTTT. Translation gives CASRRQGLRRTDTQYF. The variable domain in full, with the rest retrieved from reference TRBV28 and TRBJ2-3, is DVKVTQSSRYLVKRTGEKVFLECVQDMDHENMFWYRQDPGLGLRLIYFSYDVKMKEKGDIPEGYSVSREKKERFSLILESASTNQTSMYLCASRRQGLRRTDTQYFGPGTRLTVL.

CDR3 sequence reads: CSAREVPGYGYTF. CDR3 nucleotides: TGCAGTGCTAGAGAGGTACCGGGCTATGGCTACACCTTC. The J gene is TRBJ1-2, the V gene TRBV20-1; no clear D gene. The germline V gene has CDR1 DFQATT and CDR2 SNEGSKA (reference sequence). This CDR3 has 13 amino acids. Trimming took off 0 bases at V and 4 bases at J, with 9 bases between the two ends.

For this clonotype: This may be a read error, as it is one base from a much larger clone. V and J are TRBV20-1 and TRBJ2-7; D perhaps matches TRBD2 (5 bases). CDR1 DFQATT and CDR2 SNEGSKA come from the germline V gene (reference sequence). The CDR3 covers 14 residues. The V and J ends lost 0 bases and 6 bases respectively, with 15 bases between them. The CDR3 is CSARDRAYGSEQYF. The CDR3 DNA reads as TGCAGTGCTAGAGATCGGGCTTATGGGAGCGAGCAGTACTTC.

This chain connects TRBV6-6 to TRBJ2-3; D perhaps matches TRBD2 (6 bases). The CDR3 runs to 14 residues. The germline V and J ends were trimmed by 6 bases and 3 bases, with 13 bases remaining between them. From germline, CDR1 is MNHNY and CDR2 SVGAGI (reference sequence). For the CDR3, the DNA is TGTGCCAGCAGGTCCGGGACTGCTACAGATACGCAGTATTTT. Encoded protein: CASRSGTATDTQYF.

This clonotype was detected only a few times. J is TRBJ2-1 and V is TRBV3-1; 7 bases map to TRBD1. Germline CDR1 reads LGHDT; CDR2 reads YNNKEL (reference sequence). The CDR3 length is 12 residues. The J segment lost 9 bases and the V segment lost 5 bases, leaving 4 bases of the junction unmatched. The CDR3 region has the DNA TGTGCCAGCAGCTCCCGGACAGGTGAGCAGTTCTTC. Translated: CASSSRTGEQFF.

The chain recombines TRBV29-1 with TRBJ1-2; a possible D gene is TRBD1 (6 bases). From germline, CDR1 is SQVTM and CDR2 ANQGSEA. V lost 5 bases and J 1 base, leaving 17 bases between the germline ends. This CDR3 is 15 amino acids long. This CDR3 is CSVTPRQAFNYGYTF. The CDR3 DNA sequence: TGCAGCGTTACCCCCAGACAGGCGTTTAACTATGGCTACACCTTC. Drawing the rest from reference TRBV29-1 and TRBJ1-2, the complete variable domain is SAVISQKPSRDICQRGTSLTIQCQVDSQVTMMFWYRQQPGQSLTLIATANQGSEATYESGFVIDKFPISRPNLTFSTLTVSNMSPEDSSIYLCSVTPRQAFNYGYTFGSGTRLTVV.

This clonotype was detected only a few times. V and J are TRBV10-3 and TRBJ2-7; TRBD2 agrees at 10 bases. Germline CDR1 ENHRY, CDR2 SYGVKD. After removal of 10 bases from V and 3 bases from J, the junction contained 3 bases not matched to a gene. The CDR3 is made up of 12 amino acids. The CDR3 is CATGLADYEQYF. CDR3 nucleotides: TGTGCCACCGGACTAGCGGACTACGAGCAGTACTTC.

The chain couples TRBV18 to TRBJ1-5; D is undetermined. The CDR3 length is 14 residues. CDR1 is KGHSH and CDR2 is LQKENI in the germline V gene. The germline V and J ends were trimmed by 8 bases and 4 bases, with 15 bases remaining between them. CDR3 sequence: CASALRGLNQPQHF. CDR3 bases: TGTGCCAGCGCATTACGGGGTCTAAATCAGCCCCAGCATTTT.

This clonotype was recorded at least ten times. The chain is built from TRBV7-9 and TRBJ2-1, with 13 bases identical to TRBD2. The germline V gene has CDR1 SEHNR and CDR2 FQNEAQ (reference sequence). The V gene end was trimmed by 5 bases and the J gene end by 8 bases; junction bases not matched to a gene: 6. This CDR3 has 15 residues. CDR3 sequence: CASSLGLAGVDEQFF. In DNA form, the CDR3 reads TGTGCCAGCAGCCTTGGACTAGCGGGAGTGGATGAGCAGTTCTTC.

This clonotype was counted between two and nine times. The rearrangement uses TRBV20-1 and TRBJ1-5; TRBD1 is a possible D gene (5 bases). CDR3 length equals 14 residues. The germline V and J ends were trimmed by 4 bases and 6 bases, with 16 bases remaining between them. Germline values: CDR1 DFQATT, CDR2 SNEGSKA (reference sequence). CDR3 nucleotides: TGCAGTGCTATGATGCAGGGTATGACTCAGCCCCAGCATTTT. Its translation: CSAMMQGMTQPQHF.

The CDR3 DNA is TGTGCCAGCAGCCGGCGACTAGCGGGAGTTACCGGGGAGCTGTTTTTT. Translation: CASSRRLAGVTGELFF. The chain joins TRBV4-2 to TRBJ2-2; 12 bases line up with TRBD2. J gave up 5 bases and V 4 bases, and 5 bases lay outside the gene matches. CDR1 is LGHNA and CDR2 is YNFKEQ in the germline V gene. The CDR3 sequence is 16 residues long.

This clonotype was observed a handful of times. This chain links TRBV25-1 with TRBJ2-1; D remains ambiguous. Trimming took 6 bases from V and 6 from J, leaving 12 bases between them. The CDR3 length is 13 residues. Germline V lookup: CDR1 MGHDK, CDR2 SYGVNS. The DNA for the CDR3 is TGTGCCAGCAGGCACACGTACGGCAATGAGCAGTTCTTC. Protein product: CASRHTYGNEQFF.

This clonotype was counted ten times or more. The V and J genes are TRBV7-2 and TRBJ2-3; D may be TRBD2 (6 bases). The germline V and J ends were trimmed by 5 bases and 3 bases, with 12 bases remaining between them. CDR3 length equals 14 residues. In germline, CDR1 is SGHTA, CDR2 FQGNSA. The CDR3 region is CASSPGGGTDTQYF. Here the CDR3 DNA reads TGTGCCAGCAGCCCCGGAGGAGGGACAGATACGCAGTATTTT.

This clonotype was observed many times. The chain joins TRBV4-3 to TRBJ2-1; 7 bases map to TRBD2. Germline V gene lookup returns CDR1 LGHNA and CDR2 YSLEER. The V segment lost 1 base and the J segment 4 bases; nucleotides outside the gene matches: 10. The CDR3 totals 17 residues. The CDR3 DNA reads TGCGCCAGCAGCCAAGGGATTACTACTAGCGCATACAATGAGCAGTTCTTC. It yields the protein CASSQGITTSAYNEQFF.

The CDR3 DNA follows: TGTGCCACCAGCAGAACAGGAGGGACTAGCGGGTACAATGAGCAGTTCTTC. This gives the protein CATSRTGGTSGYNEQFF. This chain connects TRBV15 to TRBJ2-1, with 12 bases identical to TRBD2. J lost 4 bases, V lost 2 bases, and 6 bases had no gene match. The CDR3 sequence is 17 residues long. From germline, CDR1 is LNHNV and CDR2 YYDKDF (reference sequence).

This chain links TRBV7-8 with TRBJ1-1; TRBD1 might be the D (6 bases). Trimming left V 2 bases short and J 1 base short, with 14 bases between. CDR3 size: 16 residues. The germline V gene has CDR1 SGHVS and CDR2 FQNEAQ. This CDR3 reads CASSLRGAVGNTEAFF. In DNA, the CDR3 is TGTGCCAGCAGCTTAAGGGGGGCAGTGGGGAACACTGAAGCTTTCTTT.

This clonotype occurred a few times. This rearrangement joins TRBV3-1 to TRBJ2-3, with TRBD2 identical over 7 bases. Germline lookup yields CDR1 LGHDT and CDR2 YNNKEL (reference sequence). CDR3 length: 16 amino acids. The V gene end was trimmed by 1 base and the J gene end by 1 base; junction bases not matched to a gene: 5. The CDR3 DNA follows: TGTGCCAGCAGCCAAGGTGGGAGGGGTGGCACAGATACGCAGTATTTT. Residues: CASSQGGRGGTDTQYF.

CDR3 bases: TGCAGTGCTAAGTGGGGGGGCCCCTACAATGAGCAGTTCTTC. Translation: CSAKWGGPYNEQFF. The rearrangement joins TRBV20-1 to TRBJ2-1, with D possibly being TRBD2 (7 bases). Germline V gene sequence: CDR1 DFQATT, CDR2 SNEGSKA (reference sequence). Trimming took off 4 bases at V and 2 bases at J, with 12 bases between the two ends. The CDR3 has 14 amino acids.